The source of this T cell receptor (beta chain) is a study of blood T cells in healthy people across ages. Looking at the study overall: Template switching recovered approximately one barcoded beta molecule for every two T cells.

Study outcomes and limitations: Age showed a roughly linear inverse relationship with TCR beta diversity per million T cells.

The CDR3 is 16 amino acids. Trimming shortened V by 4 bases and J by 1 base, and 17 bases separated the two germline ends. In germline, CDR1 is SGHDT, CDR2 YYEEEE. A second PCR of 7 to 11 cycles used a sample-barcoded 5' primer and a J-beta primer mix. The template-switch adaptor, which had 12 random nucleotides, put a tag on each cDNA molecule. One entry per CDR3 protein, called by TCRdb with MiXCR from the 5' RACE reads. The repertoire consists of a few hundred thousand distinct CDR3 sequences, with approximately 27% occurring once and the leading ten covering less than 20%. Regarding this clonotype: Its antigen is as yet unknown.

The sample consisted of blood. The clonotype originates from a woman in her 70s in good health. This chain uses TRBV5-6 with TRBJ1-1; perhaps TRBD1 as D (5 bases). CDR3 loop: CASSPYGRGRNTEAFF. CDR3 bases: TGTGCCAGCAGCCCGTACGGGAGGGGTAGGAACACTGAAGCTTTCTTT. The full variable domain, its missing parts supplied by reference TRBV5-6 and TRBJ1-1, is DAGVTQSPTHLIKTRGQQVTLRCSPKSGHDTVSWYQQALGQGPQFIFQYYEEEERQRGNFPDRFSGHQFPNYSSELNVNALLLGDSALYLCASSPYGRGRNTEAFFGQGTRLTVV.